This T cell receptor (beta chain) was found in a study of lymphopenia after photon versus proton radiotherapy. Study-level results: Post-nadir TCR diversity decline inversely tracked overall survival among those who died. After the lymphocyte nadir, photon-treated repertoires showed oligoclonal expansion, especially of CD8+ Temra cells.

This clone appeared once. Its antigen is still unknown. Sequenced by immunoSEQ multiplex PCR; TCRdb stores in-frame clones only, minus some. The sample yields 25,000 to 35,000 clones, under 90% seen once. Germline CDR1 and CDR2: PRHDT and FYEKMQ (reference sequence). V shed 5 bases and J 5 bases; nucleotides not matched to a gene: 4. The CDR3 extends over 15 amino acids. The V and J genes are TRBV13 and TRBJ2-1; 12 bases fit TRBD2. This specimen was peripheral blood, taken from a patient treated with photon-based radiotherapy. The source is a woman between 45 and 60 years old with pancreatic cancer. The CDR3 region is CASSLRTSGNNEQFF. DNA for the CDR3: TGTGCCAGCAGCCTCAGGACTAGCGGGAACAATGAGCAGTTCTTC.